The clone carrying this T cell receptor beta chain has a handful of counts. Its antigen is still unknown. The data belong to a study of shared clonotypes between healthy human individuals. As defined, naive CD8 cells were CD45RO-negative and positively selected for CCR7, with terminally differentiated effector memory CD45RA+ cells excluded. General study points: Rarefaction showed that sequencing of sorted subsets was incomplete (despite large depth). Generally, naive subsets came out with larger estimated richness than memory subsets.

TCRdb keeps only in-frame clones here, not all; method: immunoSEQ multiplex PCR. There are about 2.1 million clones in the sample; 93% occur only once, and roughly 1.7% lies in the top ten. Per germline, CDR1 MGHRA and CDR2 YSYEKL. V dropped 4 bases and J dropped 8 bases, with 14 bases sitting between them. This CDR3 has 13 amino acids. The sample comprised naive CD8+ T cells from PBMCs. J is TRBJ1-1 and V is TRBV4-1; possible D gene TRBD1, 6 bases. This TCR derives from a man between 18 and 29 years old in good health. Some clones in this sample may be carry-over from other donors' samples. The CDR3 loop is CASSPPNRAEAFF. The DNA for the CDR3 is TGCGCCAGCAGCCCCCCTAACAGGGCCGAAGCTTTCTTT.